This T cell receptor beta chain was observed in a study of cytomegalovirus exposure and HLA in healthy donors. Germline V CDR1 and CDR2: MNHEY, SVGAGI. V was clipped by 6 bases and J by 4 bases, with 16 bases between them. CDR3 length equals 15 residues. The PCR employed 60 Vbeta primers together with 13 Jbeta primers. The method was immunoSEQ multiplex PCR; TCRdb's version includes in-frame clones alone and lacks a portion of them. Of roughly 140,000 clones listed, approximately 78% are singletons. V is TRBV6-5 and J is TRBJ2-1, with D possibly being TRBD2 (5 bases). This receptor was identified in a woman between 35 and 50 years old in good health and CMV-seropositive. What was sequenced was PBMCs. In nucleotides, the CDR3 is TGTGCCAGCAGCAATGACTACCGGGTATACAATGAGCAGTTCTTC. Encoded protein: CASSNDYRVYNEQFF.